The TCR beta chain described here comes from a study of shared clonotypes between healthy human individuals. About the research overall: There were three CD4 naive, three CD4 memory, two CD8 naive and one CD8 memory plates per donor.

Note on this clone: Its cognate antigen is unknown.

Between the trimmed V and J ends, which lost 10 bases and 1 base, there was a span of 14 bases. The CDR3 extends over 14 amino acids. The germline CDR1 and CDR2 sequences are MNHNS and SASEGT. Overall study results and limits: The researchers took only blood, and tissue repertoires probably look different.

In the original workflow: In the immunoSEQ data, sequences were junction-only and lacked quality scores, so filtering differed. The protocol was immunoSEQ multiplex PCR, while the TCRdb copy is restricted to in-frame clones and leaves out a portion. D and trimming were read from the DNA, whereas the V and J calls and clone size are those reported in that table. Among 2 million to 2.5 million clones listed, approximately 96% were seen once. Sequencing was carried out using naive CD4+ T cells sorted from blood. Subset defined: CD45RA+ positively selected. This TCR was recovered from a man aged 18 to 30 in good health. The chain combines TRBV6-1 with TRBJ1-5; D possibly corresponds to TRBD1 (6 bases). CDR3 nucleotides: TGTGCCACCCTCGGGGGCCCAAGCAATCAGCCCCAGCATTTT. This sequence encodes CATLGGPSNQPQHF.